The rows below give T cell receptor beta chains drawn from one sample of a study of type 1 regulatory T cells. TCRdb recomputed calls from the reads with MiXCR, one row per CDR3 protein. The table includes about 62,000 distinct CDR3 sequences, less than 70% detected once. These receptors are not linked to any known antigen. Sequencing was performed on cultured non-Tr1 T cells, either the whole culture or a sorted T cell fraction (not recorded which). These TCRs come from a human donor in good health. Both conserved end residues are trimmed from each CDR3. Not all rows give a size; the values are once, few, many and, for expanded clones, a class.

v_call	j_call	clone_size	cdr3_aa
TRBV15	TRBJ2-5	-	ATSRVSTGTGQETQY
TRBV20-1	TRBJ2-3	-	SVQGAQLTDTQY
TRBV7-2	TRBJ2-7	-	ASSLVVSYEQH
TRBV20-1	TRBJ2-7	few	SADPEGSGRLYEQY
TRBV18	TRBJ2-2	-	ASSSNNLAGNTGELF
TRBV5-6	TRBJ2-3	-	ASSTVAGVFLNTDTQY
TRBV19	TRBJ1-2	-	ATEPGPYYGYT
TRBV5-1	TRBJ1-2	few	ASSLEGVRGYT
TRBV6-4	TRBJ2-2	once	ASSNTDNTGELF
TRBV30	TRBJ2-6	few	AWKDTGANVLT
TRBV28	TRBJ2-5	few	ASSFYEEETQY
TRBV3-1	TRBJ1-2	-	ASSQRGGENYGYT
TRBV10-2	TRBJ2-3	-	ASAELAGGQDTQY
TRBV10-2	TRBJ2-1	-	ASRRPGDRNEQF
TRBV5-4	TRBJ2-3	-	ASSLKQGGRTDTQY
TRBV7-2	TRBJ2-2	-	ASSPAGLAGRGELF
TRBV5-1	TRBJ2-5	few	ASSLRGTYQETQY
TRBV20-1	TRBJ2-7	-	SVLGLIRTGLPYEQY
TRBV18	TRBJ1-5	few	ASSPRKGTREPQH
TRBV6-1	TRBJ2-1	few	ASRTGSNEQF
TRBV14	TRBJ2-3	-	ASSQVGDTQY
TRBV5-5	TRBJ2-4	few	ASSSLPGQGSQLAKNIQY
TRBV7-2	TRBJ2-5	-	ASSSEGATKETQY
TRBV12-3/TRBV12-4	TRBJ2-5	-	ASRQDRGIETQY
TRBV24-1	TRBJ2-1	-	ATSAELAGGYEQF
TRBV20-1	TRBJ1-2	few	SASPGSLQAIYT
TRBV25-1	TRBJ2-6	few	ASSATSSGANVLT
TRBV29-1	TRBJ1-2	-	SVDSDGYT
TRBV20-1	TRBJ1-1	-	RPGGVEAF
TRBV7-2	TRBJ1-1	-	ASSLVANTEAF
TRBV7-3	TRBJ1-1	few	ASSPDINTEAF
TRBV3-1	TRBJ1-1	-	ASSYRDTEAF
TRBV7-2	TRBJ2-4	-	ASSLREGDIQY
TRBV6-2/TRBV6-3	TRBJ2-7	-	ASSLNWGEQY
TRBV28	TRBJ2-7	-	ASTIRGTGGGYEQY
TRBV7-2	TRBJ2-2	-	ASSAGPSNTGELF
TRBV9	TRBJ2-3	-	ASSVSYTDTQY
TRBV11-2	TRBJ1-2	few	ASSWYKGTYGYT
TRBV27	TRBJ2-7	-	ASSFRDGSYEQY
TRBV10-3	TRBJ2-7	-	AIRSGTVSSYEQY
TRBV20-1	TRBJ2-7	-	SALGPGSSYEQY
TRBV5-1	TRBJ1-5	few	ASSLDQGQPQH
TRBV20-1	TRBJ2-7	-	SVNKAGTGTYEQY
TRBV10-3	TRBJ2-1	-	AISGRAGGQNEQF
TRBV6-2/TRBV6-3	TRBJ1-2	few	ASSSGAGGYT
TRBV11-3	TRBJ2-3	-	ASSPPGTSGDSSTDTQY
TRBV5-4	TRBJ2-1	few	ASRRPGSGSNYEQF
TRBV20-1	TRBJ2-5	-	SVMAGMTDVEETQY
TRBV5-1	TRBJ2-1	-	PSSGMIAGGRNEQF
TRBV7-9	TRBJ2-7	-	ASRQTYEEGEQY
TRBV20-1	TRBJ2-7	once	SAIGGEDSYEQY
TRBV5-4	TRBJ2-1	-	ASSNTSGVYNEQF
TRBV15	TRBJ2-7	-	AASRALAGSYEQY
TRBV10-3	TRBJ2-3	-	AISETRLGTDTQY
TRBV12-3/TRBV12-4	TRBJ2-6	-	ASSIPTRTGANVLT
TRBV4-1	TRBJ1-2	few	ASSQDGKGDYGYT
TRBV19	TRBJ2-7	-	ASSDSSGAYEQY
TRBV6-1	TRBJ1-5	-	ASSELPNQPRH
TRBV3-1	TRBJ2-3	-	ASSQTSGRGYTQY
TRBV7-6	TRBJ2-7	few	ASSLAPSGDYEQY